Presented here are 5 T cell receptor beta chains from one specimen sequenced in a study of OX40 agonist ivuxolimab in advanced cancers. Profiling relied on immunoSEQ multiplex PCR, and the TCRdb table lists in-frame clones only, not all of them. The repertoire holds tens of thousands of clones, with about 88% as singletons. The source was CD4+ or CD8+ T cells sorted from blood, collected in a trial of the OX40 agonist ivuxolimab. All receptors derive from an adult with an advanced solid tumor such as melanoma, head and neck, liver or kidney cancer.

The rearrangement joins TRBV9 to TRBJ2-1; TRBD2 matches 10 bases. CDR1 and CDR2 from the germline V gene are SGDLS and YYNGEE. The CDR3 is made up of 17 amino acids. The V gene end was trimmed by 4 bases and the J gene end by 0 bases; junction bases not matched to a gene: 7. CDR3 nucleotides: TGTGCCAGCAGCCCGGGACTAGCGAGGAGCTCCTACAATGAGCAGTTCTTC. It specifies CASSPGLARSSYNEQFF.

J is TRBJ1-2 and V is TRBV5-1; D gene ambiguous. The V gene lost 2 bases and the J gene lost 4 bases, with 12 bases spanning the gap. Germline V gene sequence: CDR1 SGHRS, CDR2 YFSETQ. The CDR3 has 14 amino acids. The CDR3 sequence: CASSLTPGLYGYTF. The CDR3 coding sequence is TGCGCCAGCAGCTTAACCCCCGGTCTCTATGGCTACACCTTC. Full variable domain (rest looked up from reference TRBV5-1 and TRBJ1-2): KAGVTQTPRYLIKTRGQQVTLSCSPISGHRSVSWYQQTPGQGLQFLFEYFSETQRNKGNFPGRFSGRQFSNSRSEMNVSTLELGDSALYLCASSLTPGLYGYTFGSGTRLTVV.

This clone came up a few times. The V and J genes are TRBV7-9 and TRBJ1-5; 9 nucleotides agree with TRBD1. V lost 4 bases to trimming and J lost 2 bases; unmatched junction nucleotides: 6. The CDR3 runs to 16 residues. Germline V gene data show CDR1 as SEHNR and CDR2 as FQNEAQ (reference sequence). CDR3 residues: CASSSYRDRGNQPQHF. Written as DNA, the CDR3 is TGTGCCAGCAGCTCCTATCGGGACAGGGGCAATCAGCCCCAGCATTTT.

The chain recombines TRBV19 with TRBJ1-2; the D gene is possibly TRBD1 (5 bases). This CDR3 has 14 amino acids. V was clipped by 6 bases and J by 4 bases, with 15 bases between them. Germline V gene data show CDR1 as LNHDA and CDR2 as SQIVND (reference sequence). CDR3 nucleotides: TGTGCCAGTAGGACCCCGGGGGTGCCCTATGGCTACACCTTC. Translation gives CASRTPGVPYGYTF.

This clone was counted once. The chain couples TRBV5-1 to TRBJ1-1; D gene ambiguous. This CDR3 region has 13 residues. V shed 1 base and J shed 0 bases, with 4 bases lying between them. Per the germline V gene, CDR1 is SGHRS and CDR2 is YFSETQ. In DNA form, the CDR3 reads TGCGCCAGCAGCTTGTACATGAACACTGAAGCTTTCTTT. This translates into CASSLYMNTEAFF.